Each of the 27 T cell receptor beta chains below was sequenced from the same sample in a study of shared clonotypes between healthy human individuals. The method was immunoSEQ multiplex PCR; TCRdb's version includes in-frame clones alone and lacks a portion of them. Counted here are 2,500,000 or so clones, around 94% occurring once; the ten biggest clones make up over 0.12%. The source material was naive CD4+ T cells sorted from blood. The sample's subset: CD45RA+ positively selected. Every receptor here comes from a man between 18 and 35 years old in good health.

This sequence joins TRBV12-5 and TRBJ1-6; 7 bases fit TRBD1. J lost 6 bases, V lost 7 bases, and 18 bases had no gene match. The germline V gene has CDR1 LGHNT and CDR2 FRNRAP. The CDR3 contains 18 residues. The CDR3, as DNA: TGTGCTAGTGCCACTACAAGCCAAGGGGGCGACCGTAATTCACCCCTCCACTTT. Amino acids: CASATTSQGGDRNSPLHF.

This chain uses TRBV11-2 with TRBJ2-5; TRBD2 agrees at 7 bases. The ends lost 4 bases at V and 4 bases at J; junction bases unmatched: 6. The CDR3 length is 14 residues. Germline V gene sequence: CDR1 SGHAT, CDR2 FQNNGV. The CDR3 spells CASSYQTSRETQYF. The CDR3 DNA reads as TGTGCCAGCAGCTATCAGACTAGCAGAGAGACCCAGTACTTC.

In regard to this clone: One end of the junction fails to match germline, which may point to a read error. The chain has TRBV7-7 and TRBJ2-2; TRBD1 matches at 7 bases. The germline CDR1 and CDR2 sequences are SSHAT and FNYEAQ (reference sequence). The CDR3 extends over 15 amino acids. CDR3 sequence: CASSNTGAGTGELFF. The DNA of the CDR3 is TGTGCTAGCAGCAACACAGGGGCTGGCACCGGGGAGCTGTTTTTT.

The rearrangement joins TRBV25-1 to TRBJ2-7; D unresolved. CDR3 size: 13 residues. Trimming left V 3 bases short and J 2 bases short, with 8 bases between. Germline V lookup: CDR1 MGHDK, CDR2 SYGVNS. In nucleotides, the CDR3 is TGTGCCAGCAGTGATTCCCCCCCCTACGAGCAGTACTTC. As protein: CASSDSPPYEQYF.

Details on this clone: This sample includes further DNA sequences coding for the same CDR3. This chain links TRBV7-2 with TRBJ2-7, with D unresolved. Trimming cost V 5 bases and J 1 base, with 6 bases left between them. CDR1 and CDR2 (germline): SGHTA, FQGNSA. The CDR3 loop spans 12 amino acids. CDR3 loop: CASSRNSYEQYF. DNA for the CDR3: TGTGCCAGCAGCCGGAATTCCTACGAGCAGTACTTC.

This clone was observed a single time. The chain's CDR3 is CASSPRRASGGTDTQYF. In DNA, the CDR3 is TGTGCCAGCAGCCCCCGGAGGGCTAGCGGGGGCACAGATACGCAGTATTTT. The chain recombines TRBV7-9 with TRBJ2-3; 9 positions match TRBD2. The J segment lost 1 base and the V segment lost 5 bases, leaving 10 bases of the junction unmatched. The CDR3 has 17 amino acids. CDR1 is SEHNR and CDR2 is FQNEAQ in the germline V gene (reference sequence).

This chain uses TRBV30 with TRBJ1-2; 10 positions match TRBD1. The CDR3 has 13 amino acids. CDR1 is GTSNPN and CDR2 is SVGIG in the germline V gene (reference sequence). V dropped 2 bases and J dropped 7; count of bases not matched to a gene: 4. The CDR3 spells CAWSRQGAAGYTF. The CDR3 DNA reads as TGTGCCTGGAGTCGACAGGGGGCGGCTGGCTACACCTTC.

This clone has only one observation. This chain connects TRBV7-9 to TRBJ2-2; D may be TRBD1 (5 bases). With 2 bases removed from V and 4 bases from J, the gap between germline ends came to 14 bases. The CDR3 has 16 amino acids. The germline V gene has CDR1 SEHNR and CDR2 FQNEAQ (reference sequence). CDR3 DNA sequence: TGTGCCAGCAGCTTATCCTTGGCAGGGCCCACCGGGGAGCTGTTTTTT. Residues: CASSLSLAGPTGELFF.

The gene calls are TRBV2 and TRBJ2-7; TRBD2 aligns across 7 bases. In germline, CDR1 is SNHLY, CDR2 FYNNEI. The CDR3 loop spans 14 amino acids. V lost 6 bases and J lost 3; bases outside the gene matches: 8. The CDR3: CASSASGGGYEQYF. CDR3 coding DNA: TGTGCCAGCAGCGCCTCTGGGGGGGGCTACGAGCAGTACTTC.

The V and J genes are TRBV11-2 and TRBJ1-6; 10 bases map to TRBD1. Germline V gene lookup returns CDR1 SGHAT and CDR2 FQNNGV. The junction had 3 bases not matched to a gene; V was cut back by 2 bases and J by 8 bases. The CDR3 has 15 residues. CDR3 DNA sequence: TGTGCCAGCAGCTTACCGGGACAGGGGTATTCACCCCTCCACTTT. It yields the protein CASSLPGQGYSPLHF.

A word on this clone: The same CDR3 arises from other DNA sequences in this sample as well. The chain couples TRBV27 to TRBJ2-3; D is undetermined. The CDR3 has 14 amino acids. Looked up from germline, CDR1 is MNHEY and CDR2 is SMNVEV (reference sequence). The V gene lost 1 base and the J gene lost 2 bases, with 7 bases spanning the gap. CDR3 coding DNA: TGTGCCAGCAGTTTATTTGGATACACAGATACGCAGTATTTT. It is translated as CASSLFGYTDTQYF.

As for this clone: The sample has other DNA sequences that encode this CDR3 too. V is TRBV29-1 and J is TRBJ1-3, with no clear D. The CDR3 runs to 11 residues. From germline, CDR1 is SQVTM and CDR2 ANQGSEA. The ends were cut back, 3 bases at V and 4 bases at J, with 4 bases in the middle. The CDR3, as DNA: TGCAGCGTTGAGTCAGGAAACACCATATATTTT. Its translation: CSVESGNTIYF.

To note about this clone: The sample carries other DNA sequences with the same CDR3. The chain couples TRBV18 to TRBJ2-7, with a possible D match to TRBD1 (6 bases). CDR3 length: 14 residues. Trimming left V 6 bases short and J 0 bases short, with 12 bases between. Per the germline V gene, CDR1 is KGHSH and CDR2 is LQKENI. The CDR3 spells CASSLRDNSYEQYF. The CDR3 nucleotides are TGTGCCAGCTCCCTCAGGGACAACTCCTACGAGCAGTACTTC.

The CDR3 region has the DNA TGTGCCAGCAGCTCAACTAGCGGGGGGCCCGAGGACAATGAGCAGTTCTTC. Residues: CASSSTSGGPEDNEQFF. The chain has TRBV7-9 and TRBJ2-1, with 12 bases aligning to TRBD2. V gave up 4 bases and J gave up 5 bases; unmatched junction bases: 9. The CDR3 length is 17 residues. The germline V gene has CDR1 SEHNR and CDR2 FQNEAQ (reference sequence).

The chain couples TRBV14 to TRBJ1-2, with D hard to call. The germline gives CDR1 SGHDN, CDR2 FVKESK. Trimming cost V 0 bases and J 7 bases, with 12 bases left between them. The CDR3 consists of 14 residues. CDR3 nucleotides: TGTGCCAGCAGCCAAGATCTTGGAGGGTTTGGCTACACCTTC. It is translated as CASSQDLGGFGYTF.

To note about this clone: Additional DNA sequences in this sample encode the identical CDR3. The chain couples TRBV2 to TRBJ2-5, with TRBD1 matching 12 bases. The CDR3 is 14 residues long. CDR1 and CDR2 (germline): SNHLY, FYNNEI. The J segment lost 5 bases and the V segment lost 6 bases, leaving 4 bases of the junction unmatched. CDR3 sequence reads: CASRGDRGRETQYF. The CDR3 DNA follows: TGTGCCAGCAGGGGGGACAGGGGGCGGGAGACCCAGTACTTC.

The chain is built from TRBV7-9 and TRBJ2-3; the D is unclear. The germline gives CDR1 SEHNR, CDR2 FQNEAQ (reference sequence). V was clipped by 5 bases and J by 1 base, with 10 bases between them. The CDR3 has 14 residues. CDR3 sequence: CASSPTTGTDTQYF. As DNA, the CDR3 is TGTGCCAGCAGCCCTACTACCGGCACAGATACGCAGTATTTT. The variable domain in full, completed from reference TRBV7-9 and TRBJ2-3, reads DTGVSQNPRHKITKRGQNVTFRCDPISEHNRLYWYRQTLGQGPEFLTYFQNEAQLEKSRLLSDRFSAERPKGSFSTLEIQRTEQGDSAMYLCASSPTTGTDTQYFGPGTRLTVL.

V is TRBV15 and J is TRBJ2-7; 7 nucleotides align to TRBD2. The CDR3 covers 16 residues. Germline values: CDR1 LNHNV, CDR2 YYDKDF (reference sequence). Trimming removed 1 base from V and 2 bases from J; junction bases left unmatched: 8. DNA for the CDR3: TGTGCCACCAGCAGAGTAGTAATGGGGAGGGCCTACGAGCAGTACTTC. Encoded protein: CATSRVVMGRAYEQYF.

On this clone: The identical CDR3 is also encoded by other nucleotide sequences in the sample. V gene TRBV25-1 combines with J gene TRBJ1-1; D may be TRBD1 (5 bases). Germline V gene sequence: CDR1 MGHDK, CDR2 SYGVNS. The CDR3 is 14 residues long. Trimming left V 1 base short and J 0 bases short, with 6 bases between. CDR3 protein: CASSESGMNTEAFF. CDR3 sequence (DNA): TGTGCCAGCAGTGAATCAGGGATGAACACTGAAGCTTTCTTT. Variable domain in full (rest from reference TRBV25-1 and TRBJ1-1): EADIYQTPRYLVIGTGKKITLECSQTMGHDKMYWYQQDPGMELHLIHYSYGVNSTEKGDLSSESTVSRIRTEHFPLTLESARPSHTSQYLCASSESGMNTEAFFGQGTRLTVV.

The chain carries TRBV30 and TRBJ2-1; 9 bases agree with TRBD1. Germline-derived CDR1 and CDR2 are GTSNPN and SVGIG (reference sequence). V shed 5 bases and J 9 bases; nucleotides not matched to a gene: 11. The CDR3 has 14 amino acids. CDR3 sequence: CAWDRDRVEGEQFF. The DNA of the CDR3 is TGTGCCTGGGACCGGGACAGGGTGGAGGGTGAGCAGTTCTTC.

This clone was seen a single time. The V call is TRBV27, the J call TRBJ2-7; 13 bases are shared with TRBD2. The CDR3 loop spans 15 amino acids. Germline CDR1 MNHEY, CDR2 SMNVEV (reference sequence). J gave up 7 bases and V 5 bases, and 8 bases lay outside the gene matches. The CDR3 reads CASSAILAGGHEQYF. DNA for the CDR3: TGTGCCAGCAGTGCGATACTAGCGGGGGGGCATGAGCAGTACTTC.

Turning to this clone: An end of the junction differs from the germline gene, which may be a read error. The rearrangement links TRBV18 to TRBJ1-6; D is ambiguous. The CDR3 loop spans 13 amino acids. The germline V gene has CDR1 KGHSH and CDR2 LQKENI. Here the CDR3 reads CASSPDDNSPLHF. The CDR3 nucleotides read TGTGCCAGCTCACCAGACGATAACTCACCCCTCCACTTT.

This sequence joins TRBV10-1 and TRBJ2-7; TRBD1 matches at 9 bases. The CDR3 extends over 14 amino acids. Losses at the gene ends were 4 bases for V and 5 bases for J; bases not matched to a gene: 6. The V gene's germline CDR1 is WNHNN and CDR2 SYGVQD (reference sequence). The CDR3 spells CASSAGQGFHEQYF. For the CDR3, the DNA is TGCGCCAGCAGTGCGGGACAGGGTTTCCACGAGCAGTACTTC.

The chain carries TRBV5-4 and TRBJ2-5, with no clear D. V was clipped by 4 bases and J by 5 bases, with 12 bases between them. The germline gives CDR1 SGHNT, CDR2 YYREEE (reference sequence). The CDR3 loop spans 13 amino acids. The CDR3 protein is CASSLPESETQYF. The DNA of the CDR3 is TGTGCCAGCAGCCTTCCTGAGAGTGAGACCCAGTACTTC.

The gene calls are TRBV7-2 and TRBJ2-1; D perhaps matches TRBD1 (6 bases). V gave up 2 bases and J gave up 10 bases, with 18 bases separating them. The CDR3 covers 15 residues. The germline gives CDR1 SGHTA, CDR2 FQGNSA. The CDR3 protein is CASSLQGSGPQEQFF. The CDR3 nucleotides read TGTGCCAGCAGCTTACAGGGGAGTGGCCCTCAAGAGCAGTTCTTC.

The rearrangement uses TRBV14 and TRBJ2-3; TRBD1 agrees at 8 bases. The trim removed 5 bases at V and 4 bases at J, leaving 2 bases unmatched. Germline CDR1 is SGHDN and CDR2 is FVKESK. The CDR3 has 13 residues. The CDR3 region is CASSWTGSDTQYF. In DNA, the CDR3 is TGTGCCAGCAGCTGGACAGGGTCAGATACGCAGTATTTT.

The chain employs TRBV5-4 and TRBJ2-1, with a tentative D call TRBD2 (5 bases). Germline CDR1 and CDR2: SGHNT and YYREEE (reference sequence). This CDR3 contains 14 residues. V dropped 6 bases and J dropped 7 bases, with 17 bases sitting between them. Here the CDR3 reads CASNNRAPGNEQFF. In DNA form, the CDR3 reads TGTGCCAGCAACAACCGGGCCCCGGGAAATGAGCAGTTCTTC.